The entry that follows covers one T cell receptor beta chain sequence. Its antigen remains unidentified. Amplification of TCR beta used genomic DNA extracted from peripheral blood. This specimen belongs to a study of T cell repertoires in aging, cancer and after chemotherapy. The overall study: The full dataset contained 8.5 million to 10 million TCR reads.

Study-wide findings and caveats: In each cancer cohort, median generation probability increased across chemotherapy, suggesting thymic output rebounded. Age-matched healthy donors had significantly more diverse, less clonal blood TCR repertoires than untreated cancer patients. Healthy donors lost TCR diversity with age mainly through richness, cancer patients through richness and evenness.

The V gene's germline CDR1 is SEHNR and CDR2 FQNEAQ (reference sequence). The CDR3 is 13 residues long. The germline V and J ends were trimmed by 5 bases and 5 bases, with 12 bases remaining between them. A mixed TRB-A/B primer pool amplified rearranged TRB by multiplex touch-down PCR. TCRdb reprocessed the multiplex PCR reads via MiXCR and lists one record per CDR3 protein. The sample comprises roughly 2,900 distinct CDR3 sequences, 34% of which are singletons, and less than 55% rests with the top ten. Material: blood. The rearrangement joins TRBV7-9 to TRBJ2-5; D perhaps matches TRBD2 (6 bases). This clonotype originated in a human donor in good health. The CDR3 bases are TGTGCCAGCAGCCCTCGGGACTGGGAGACCCAGTACTTC. Translating it yields CASSPRDWETQYF.